One and the same sample provided the 20 T cell receptor beta chains below, sequenced in a study of T cells expressing NK-cell markers. TCRdb re-called the 5' RACE reads and gives one entry per CDR3 protein, without DNA. Seen in this sample are 450,000 to 600,000 distinct CDR3 sequences; the ten most common clones hold around 4%. The sample comprised blood T cells: a sorted CD56 or NKG2C T cell subset, CD4+ or CD8+ T cells, or bulk PBMC T cells (not recorded which). All receptors derive from a young man in good health.

This chain uses TRBV13 with TRBJ1-5; TCRdb returns TRBD1, unconfirmable since there is no DNA. The CDR3 is 17 amino acids. Germline CDR1 reads PRHDT; CDR2 reads FYEKMQ (reference sequence). The CDR3 region is CASIPGVDRVPNQPQHF.

The chain recombines TRBV4-1 with TRBJ2-3; TCRdb gives TRBD1 as the D gene, but with no DNA this cannot be confirmed. CDR1 is MGHRA and CDR2 is YSYEKL in the germline V gene. This CDR3 is built from 15 residues. The CDR3 spells CASRPMPGSTDTQYF.

The rearrangement joins TRBV6-6 to TRBJ2-2; TCRdb indicates TRBD1, and absent DNA this call remains unverified. The CDR3 runs to 12 residues. CDR1 and CDR2 from the germline V gene are MNHNY and SVGAGI (reference sequence). The CDR3 sequence: CAGTGNAGELFF.

V gene TRBV7-8 combines with J gene TRBJ2-1; without DNA, the TCRdb call of TRBD2 cannot be checked. The CDR3 has 16 residues. Germline-derived CDR1 and CDR2 are SGHVS and FQNEAQ. The CDR3 loop is CASSIIAGGSYNEQFF.

This chain connects TRBV27 to TRBJ2-3; TCRdb's D gene call, TRBD2, goes unchecked for lack of DNA. The germline V gene encodes CDR1 MNHEY and CDR2 SMNVEV (reference sequence). The CDR3 is 15 amino acids. CDR3: CASNLAGFEADTQYF.

This chain links TRBV27 with TRBJ2-7; checking the TCRdb D call of TRBD1 is not possible without DNA. Germline CDR1 is MNHEY and CDR2 is SMNVEV (reference sequence). This CDR3 comprises 12 residues. CDR3 residues: CASKSTGGEQYF.

The chain's CDR3 is CASSAFGMELFF. The V call is TRBV6-2 or TRBV6-3, the J call TRBJ2-2. Germline CDR1 reads MNHEY; CDR2 reads SVGEGT. CDR3 length: 12 amino acids.

This sequence joins TRBV7-2 and TRBJ2-1. Germline loops: CDR1 SGHTA, CDR2 FQGNSA. CDR3 length equals 15 residues. The CDR3: CASSLRLAPYNEQFF.

The CDR3 loop reads CASSLMGFGSYEQFF. The genes are TRBV11-2 and TRBJ2-1. Germline assignment: CDR1 SGHAT and CDR2 FQNNGV. This CDR3 has 15 residues. The full variable domain, rest sourced from reference TRBV11-2 and TRBJ2-1, is EAGVAQSPRYKIIEKRQSVAFWCNPISGHATLYWYQQILGQGPKLLIQFQNNGVVDDSQLPKDRFSAERLKGVDSTLKIQPAKLEDSAVYLCASSLMGFGSYEQFFGPGTRLTVL.

This chain connects TRBV29-1 to TRBJ1-2; TCRdb selects TRBD1, and the lack of DNA leaves this call unchecked. Germline CDR1 SQVTM, CDR2 ANQGSEA. The CDR3 has 15 residues. The CDR3 reads CSVLKQDLFNYGYTF. The whole variable domain, filled in from reference TRBV29-1 and TRBJ1-2, reads SAVISQKPSRDICQRGTSLTIQCQVDSQVTMMFWYRQQPGQSLTLIATANQGSEATYESGFVIDKFPISRPNLTFSTLTVSNMSPEDSSIYLCSVLKQDLFNYGYTFGSGTRLTVV.

J is TRBJ2-7 and V is TRBV29-1; absent DNA, TCRdb's TRBD2 call cannot be checked. In germline, CDR1 is SQVTM, CDR2 ANQGSEA. This CDR3 is 13 amino acids long. This CDR3 is CSVERTDSYEQYF.

V is TRBV18 and J is TRBJ2-7; absent DNA, TCRdb's TRBD1 call cannot be checked. Germline V gives CDR1 KGHSH, CDR2 LQKENI. This CDR3 is built from 14 residues. The CDR3 spells CASSIQVDSYEQYF.

The gene calls are TRBV27 and TRBJ1-2; TCRdb indicates TRBD1, and absent DNA this call remains unverified. This CDR3 region has 17 residues. From germline, CDR1 is MNHEY and CDR2 SMNVEV (reference sequence). The CDR3 region is CASSSGQGRRGFYGYTF.

This chain joins TRBV4-3 and TRBJ2-7. Germline V gene lookup returns CDR1 LGHNA and CDR2 YSLEER. CDR3 size: 17 residues. The CDR3 here is CASSQDIGRVRSYEQYF.

The chain recombines TRBV12-5 with TRBJ1-1; TCRdb calls TRBD1, which cannot be checked without DNA. CDR1 and CDR2 (germline): LGHNT, FRNRAP. The CDR3 sequence is 13 residues long. The CDR3 region is CASGLAVGGVAFF.

The chain's CDR3 is CASSLGGDGSEQYF. The chain has TRBV5-4 and TRBJ2-7; the D call from TCRdb, TRBD2, cannot be confirmed without DNA. Per germline, CDR1 SGHNT and CDR2 YYREEE (reference sequence). The CDR3 is 14 amino acids.

The gene calls are TRBV5-4 and TRBJ2-3; TCRdb's D call, TRBD2, is unchecked because there is no DNA. The CDR3 has 15 residues. Germline lookup yields CDR1 SGHNT and CDR2 YYREEE (reference sequence). The CDR3 here is CASSLGEASTDTQYF. Looking up the rest from reference TRBV5-4 and TRBJ2-3 gives the full variable domain: ETGVTQSPTHLIKTRGQQVTLRCSSQSGHNTVSWYQQALGQGPQFIFQYYREEENGRGNFPPRFSGLQFPNYSSELNVNALELDDSALYLCASSLGEASTDTQYFGPGTRLTVL.

J is TRBJ1-2 and V is TRBV9; TCRdb outputs TRBD1, but without DNA this stays unchecked. Per the germline V gene, CDR1 is SGDLS and CDR2 is YYNGEE. This CDR3 is built from 13 residues. The CDR3 loop reads CASSVTGNYGYTF.

The chain joins TRBV5-1 to TRBJ1-1. CDR1 SGHRS and CDR2 YFSETQ come from the germline V gene. This CDR3 is built from 13 residues. CDR3 region: CASSPESITEAFF.

The CDR3 sequence: CATRRSLHHTDTQYF. The chain recombines TRBV15 with TRBJ2-3. CDR3 length: 15 residues. Germline V lookup: CDR1 LNHNV, CDR2 YYDKDF (reference sequence). Complete variable domain (other parts from reference TRBV15 and TRBJ2-3): DAMVIQNPRYQVTQFGKPVTLSCSQTLNHNVMYWYQQKSSQAPKLLFHYYDKDFNNEADTPDNFQSRRPNTSFCFLDIRSPGLGDTAMYLCATRRSLHHTDTQYFGPGTRLTVL.